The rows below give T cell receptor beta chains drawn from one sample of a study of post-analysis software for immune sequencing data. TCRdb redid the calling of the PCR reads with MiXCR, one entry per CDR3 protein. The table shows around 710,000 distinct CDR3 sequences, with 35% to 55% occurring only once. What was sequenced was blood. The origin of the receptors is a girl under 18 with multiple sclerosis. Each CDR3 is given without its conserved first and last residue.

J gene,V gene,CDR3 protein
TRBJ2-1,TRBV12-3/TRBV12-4,ASSFGANEQF
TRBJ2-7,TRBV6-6,ASSYSTVSEQY
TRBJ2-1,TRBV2,ASSEALLREDGNEQF
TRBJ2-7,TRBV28,ASSPPDSLRKY
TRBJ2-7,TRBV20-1,SANTYGTGGYEQY
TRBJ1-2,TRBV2,ASRETGNGYT
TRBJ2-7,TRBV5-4,ASSPEVMDEQY
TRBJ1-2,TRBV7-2,ASSYGQGTNYGYT
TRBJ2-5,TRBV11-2,ASSTPRDAHQETQY
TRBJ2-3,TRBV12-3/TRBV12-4,ASAFTSSGRHTDTQY
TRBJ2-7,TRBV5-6,ASSLGLAVNEQY
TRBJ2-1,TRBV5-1,ASSSRDHLNNEQF
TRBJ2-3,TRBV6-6,ASSTTRGRGTDTQY
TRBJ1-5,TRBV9,ASSGGTDSNQPQH
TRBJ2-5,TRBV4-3,ASSQALLQTQY
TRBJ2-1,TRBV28,ASIATGTGPHNEQF
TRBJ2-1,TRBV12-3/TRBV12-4,ASSQDPSSYNEQF
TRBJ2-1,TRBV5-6,ASSLMLRNNEQF
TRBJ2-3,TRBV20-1,SAGRDRTDTQY
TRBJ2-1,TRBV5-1,ASSFRGNEQF
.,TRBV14,ASSRPSGLSYEQY
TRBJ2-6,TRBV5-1,ASSLDTQDSGANVLT
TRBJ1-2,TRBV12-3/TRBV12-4,AGSFQTSAYGYT
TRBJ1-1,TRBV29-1,SGTTGAFMNTEAF
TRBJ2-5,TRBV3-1,ASSQDAPTSGLQETQY
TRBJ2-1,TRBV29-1,SVEGVGGFSYNEQF
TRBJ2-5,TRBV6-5,ASSYSGWGWQETQY
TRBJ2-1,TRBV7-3,ASSWGAGDANEQF
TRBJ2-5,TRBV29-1,SVGGTASPQY
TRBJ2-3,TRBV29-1,SVEGRYTQY
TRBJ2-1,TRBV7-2,ASSPNYPSGSVDEQF
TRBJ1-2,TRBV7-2,ASSTRQGALNYGYT
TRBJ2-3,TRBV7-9,ASSSRESGLADTDTQY
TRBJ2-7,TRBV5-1,ASSLGGSGSYEQY